These 7 T cell receptor beta chains came from one sample sequenced in a study of blood T cells in healthy people across ages. Using a J-beta primer mix together with a sample-barcoded 5' primer, a second PCR was run for about 7 to 12 cycles. TCRdb redid the calling of the 5' RACE reads with MiXCR, one entry per CDR3 protein. The repertoire holds 1.5 million to 2 million distinct CDR3 sequences, with approximately 50% as singletons. Sequencing was performed on blood. The receptors were sampled from a woman in her forties in good health.

V gene TRBV11-2 combines with J gene TRBJ2-1; unclear D gene. Germline V lookup: CDR1 SGHAT, CDR2 FQNNGV. This CDR3 comprises 14 residues. V dropped 2 bases and J dropped 6 bases, with 11 bases sitting between them. CDR3 loop: CASSLNGLVNEQFF. The CDR3 DNA reads as TGTGCCAGCAGCTTAAATGGGCTAGTCAATGAGCAGTTCTTC. Full variable domain (remainder filled in from reference TRBV11-2 and TRBJ2-1): EAGVAQSPRYKIIEKRQSVAFWCNPISGHATLYWYQQILGQGPKLLIQFQNNGVVDDSQLPKDRFSAERLKGVDSTLKIQPAKLEDSAVYLCASSLNGLVNEQFFGPGTRLTVL.

This clonotype was recorded a few times. This chain uses TRBV12-3 or TRBV12-4 with TRBJ1-5; D remains ambiguous. CDR3 length equals 14 residues. V dropped 5 bases and J dropped 9 bases, with 17 bases sitting between them. In DNA form, the CDR3 reads TGTGCCAGCAGTCCTAGTCTCCCATGGGGGCCCCAGCATTTT. It yields the protein CASSPSLPWGPQHF.

The table lists this clonotype with many counts. The chain links TRBV7-9 to TRBJ1-1; D is ambiguous. Germline V lookup: CDR1 SEHNR, CDR2 FQNEAQ (reference sequence). The CDR3 length is 14 residues. Trimming took 1 base from V and 7 from J, leaving 13 bases between them. The CDR3 coding sequence is TGTGCCAGCAGCTTAGATCTGACAAACGATGAAGCTTTCTTT. Translating gives CASSLDLTNDEAFF.

The chain recombines TRBV18 with TRBJ2-7, with 8 bases lining up with TRBD1. The CDR3 has 13 residues. In germline, CDR1 is KGHSH, CDR2 LQKENI. Trimming removed 0 bases from V and 10 bases from J; junction bases left unmatched: 5. CDR3 residues: CASSPPVQGAQYF. The CDR3 region has the DNA TGTGCCAGCTCACCACCTGTCCAGGGGGCTCAGTACTTC. Looking up the rest from reference TRBV18 and TRBJ2-7 gives the full variable domain: NAGVMQNPRHLVRRRGQEARLRCSPMKGHSHVYWYRQLPEEGLKFMVYLQKENIIDESGMPKERFSAEFPKEGPSILRIQQVVRGDSAAYFCASSPPVQGAQYFGPGTRLTVT.

The V gene is TRBV10-3, the J gene TRBJ2-4; 8 nucleotides match TRBD1. The better agreement between TRBJ2-7 and the DNA end casts doubt on the J call. The CDR3 runs to 15 residues. CDR1 is ENHRY and CDR2 is SYGVKD in the germline V gene. The CDR3 coding sequence is TGTGCCATCAGTGAGTCCGGGACAGGCGCTTACGAGCAGTACTTC. Translated: CAISESGTGAYEQYF.

V usage is TRBV7-2 and J usage is TRBJ2-3, with D possibly TRBD2 on 6 matching bases. The CDR3 consists of 16 residues. V lost 1 base, J lost 3 bases, and 14 bases lay in between. Germline loops: CDR1 SGHTA, CDR2 FQGNSA. The CDR3 region is CASSLGSLAGTDTQYF. Here the CDR3 DNA reads TGTGCCAGCAGCTTAGGGTCCTTGGCGGGGACAGATACGCAGTATTTT.

The chain carries TRBV7-9 and TRBJ2-3; TRBD2 matches at 13 bases. Germline CDR1 SEHNR, CDR2 FQNEAQ (reference sequence). V gave up 5 bases and J gave up 12 bases; unmatched junction bases: 8. The CDR3 loop spans 14 amino acids. Written as DNA, the CDR3 is TGTGCCAGCAGCACTAGCGGGGGGGCCGTTTACCAGTATTTT. Translated, it gives CASSTSGGAVYQYF.